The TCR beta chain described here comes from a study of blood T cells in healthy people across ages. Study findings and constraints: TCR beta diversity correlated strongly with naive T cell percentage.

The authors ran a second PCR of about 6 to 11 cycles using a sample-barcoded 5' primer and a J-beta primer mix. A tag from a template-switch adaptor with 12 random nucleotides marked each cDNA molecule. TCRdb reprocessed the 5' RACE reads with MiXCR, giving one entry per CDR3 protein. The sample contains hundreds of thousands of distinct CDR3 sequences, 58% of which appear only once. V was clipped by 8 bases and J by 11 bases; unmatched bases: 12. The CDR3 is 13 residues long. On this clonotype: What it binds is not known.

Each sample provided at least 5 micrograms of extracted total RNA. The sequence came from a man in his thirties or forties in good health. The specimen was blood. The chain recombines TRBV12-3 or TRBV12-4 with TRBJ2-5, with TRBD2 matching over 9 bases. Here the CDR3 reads CASGASGTTEQYF. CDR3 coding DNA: TGTGCCAGCGGCGCTAGCGGGACGACTGAGCAGTACTTC.